The clone carrying this T cell receptor beta chain was picked up many times. This entry comes from a study of tumor-infiltrating lymphocytes in primary liver carcinoma. The authors made TCR beta cDNA from about 500 ng total RNA with a constant-region primer. TCR beta libraries came from three nested multiplex PCR rounds using slightly modified ARM-PCR. The opening two PCR rounds, around 9 cycles each, paired TRBV1-TRBV30 forward primers with a C-beta reverse primer. From the multiplex PCR reads, TCRdb called clonotypes with MiXCR, one entry per CDR3 protein. The sample consists of roughly 330,000 distinct CDR3 sequences, 65% of them appearing once. The length of the CDR3 is 17 residues. Looked up from germline, CDR1 is SQVTM and CDR2 is ANQGSEA. With 2 bases clipped from V and 5 bases from J, the junction kept 13 bases outside the gene matches. The researchers obtained blood RNA from unsorted whole blood and also extracted germline DNA.

This TCR came from a man in his forties or fifties with primary liver carcinoma and hepatitis B virus infection. Source material: peripheral blood. The J gene is TRBJ2-1, the V gene TRBV29-1, with TRBD1 matching over 9 bases. The CDR3 protein is CSVELSGTGNRDNEQFF. As DNA, the CDR3 is TGCAGCGTTGAATTGAGCGGGACAGGGAACAGAGACAATGAGCAGTTCTTC.